This T cell receptor beta chain originates from a study of OX40 agonist ivuxolimab in advanced cancers. Study details: A history of anti-PD-1, anti-PD-L1 or anti-CTLA-4 therapy was acceptable, and 40% had some.

Profiled with immunoSEQ multiplex PCR; TCRdb holds only in-frame clones, not every one. This repertoire shows some 40,000 clones, 85% to 95% found once; its top ten account for roughly 15%. Overall study findings and caveats: Low clonal expansion, among the lowest seen, marked partial responders at 0.1-3.0 mg/kg.

A word on this clone: Antigen: not known.

The germline V gene has CDR1 MDHEN and CDR2 SYDVKM. The CDR3 is 15 amino acids. Trimming took off 2 bases at V and 0 bases at J, with 9 bases between the two ends. This specimen consisted of CD4+ or CD8+ T cells sorted from blood, obtained in a trial of the OX40 agonist ivuxolimab. J is TRBJ2-3 and V is TRBV28; no clear D. This clonotype was sampled from an adult with an advanced solid tumor such as melanoma, head and neck, liver or kidney cancer. The DNA of the CDR3 is TGTGCCAGCAGTTTAATACCCAGTAGCACAGATACGCAGTATTTT. Protein: CASSLIPSSTDTQYF.